Sequencing of this T cell receptor beta chain was carried out in a study of blood T cells in healthy people across ages. Next came a second PCR, run for 7 to 11 cycles, which used a sample-barcoded 5' primer along with a J-beta primer mix. Using its own MiXCR run on the 5' RACE reads, TCRdb lists one record per CDR3 protein. The data contain 1,500,000 or so distinct CDR3 sequences, 59% of them singletons. This CDR3 is 17 amino acids long. J gave up 1 base and V 3 bases, and 11 bases lay outside the gene matches. The germline CDR1 and CDR2 sequences are LGHNA and YNFKEQ. The authors isolated at least 6 million PBMCs per sample.

V gene TRBV4-2 combines with J gene TRBJ1-1, with TRBD1 matching over 7 bases. Sequencing was done on a sample of blood. The TCR sequence derives from a man between 18 and 29 years old in good health. CDR3 region: CASSQDHPTGRNTEAFF. The CDR3 nucleotides read TGTGCCAGCAGCCAGGACCACCCGACAGGGCGGAACACTGAAGCTTTCTTT.